The present entry profiles one T cell receptor beta chain with its context. This entry is derived from a study of T-cell memory formation after mild COVID-19. The CDR3 totals 15 residues. Trimming pared 2 bases from V and 0 bases from J, leaving 9 bases between. Germline V gene lookup returns CDR1 SGHNT and CDR2 YYREEE (reference sequence). Each CDR3 protein gets one entry after TCRdb re-called the 5' RACE reads with MiXCR. The sample lists hundreds of thousands of distinct CDR3 sequences, under 30% occurring once. This receptor was obtained from an adult woman who had mild COVID-19 (a few samples of this study predate the infection). Cell type and time point are not known. Sequencing used PBMCs or a T cell subset sorted from them (not recorded which). V and J are TRBV5-4 and TRBJ2-1, with D maybe TRBD1 (5 bases). This CDR3 reads CASSLPRASYNEQFF. In nucleotides, the CDR3 is TGTGCCAGCAGCTTACCCAGGGCCTCCTACAATGAGCAGTTCTTC. Variable domain in full (rest from reference TRBV5-4 and TRBJ2-1): ETGVTQSPTHLIKTRGQQVTLRCSSQSGHNTVSWYQQALGQGPQFIFQYYREEENGRGNFPPRFSGLQFPNYSSELNVNALELDDSALYLCASSLPRASYNEQFFGPGTRLTVL.